What follows are 30 T cell receptor beta chains derived from one specimen sequenced in a study of cytomegalovirus exposure and HLA in healthy donors. Vbeta (60) and Jbeta (13) primers were used in the PCR. Here immunoSEQ multiplex PCR was the method, and the copy in TCRdb shows in-frame clones only, minus some. Of some 140,000 clones in the sample, 65% to 85% are singletons; the top ten hold 5.6%. Material for sequencing was PBMCs. These receptors came from a woman aged 35 to 49 in good health and CMV-seropositive.

The V call is TRBV14, the J call TRBJ1-1; 9 bases line up with TRBD1. Trimming cost V 4 bases and J 6 bases; bases outside gene matches: 9. Germline V gene sequence: CDR1 SGHDN, CDR2 FVKESK. The CDR3 runs to 15 residues. CDR3 sequence (DNA): TGTGCCAGCAGCCTTAAGCGGGGACAGGGACCTGAAGCTTTCTTT. This codes for CASSLKRGQGPEAFF.

The rearrangement uses TRBV30 and TRBJ1-5, with a tentative D call TRBD1 (5 bases). The CDR3 is made up of 14 amino acids. The V gene lost 5 bases and the J gene lost 9 bases, with 20 bases spanning the gap. Germline V gives CDR1 GTSNPN, CDR2 SVGIG (reference sequence). CDR3 amino acids: CAWGRATASMPQHF. As DNA, the CDR3 is TGTGCCTGGGGACGCGCGACAGCCTCCATGCCCCAGCATTTT.

The V gene is TRBV5-6, the J gene TRBJ2-1; 15 nucleotides align to TRBD2. The germline V gene encodes CDR1 SGHDT and CDR2 YYEEEE. The CDR3 has 16 amino acids. The V and J ends lost 4 bases and 8 bases, in that order; junction bases with no gene match: 7. The chain's CDR3 is CASSRGLAGGLYEQFF. CDR3 in DNA: TGTGCCAGCAGCAGAGGACTAGCGGGAGGGCTCTATGAGCAGTTCTTC.

This CDR3 reads CASSAGLDSYEQYF. The CDR3, as DNA: TGTGCCAGCAGCGCCGGTCTAGACTCCTACGAGCAGTACTTC. The chain combines TRBV5-4 with TRBJ2-7; no definite D call. The CDR3 contains 14 residues. V lost 4 bases to trimming and J lost 0 bases, with 11 bases between them. The germline V gene has CDR1 SGHNT and CDR2 YYREEE (reference sequence).

CDR3 DNA sequence: TGTGCCAGCAGTGGAAAGACAGGTTATGGCACTGAAGCTTTCTTT. Amino acids: CASSGKTGYGTEAFF. The chain combines TRBV2 with TRBJ1-1; tentative D call: TRBD1 (6 bases). Germline V gene lookup returns CDR1 SNHLY and CDR2 FYNNEI. V shed 4 bases and J shed 4 bases, with 16 bases lying between them. This CDR3 comprises 15 residues.

This chain uses TRBV29-1 with TRBJ2-7; 13 bases match TRBD2. CDR3 length: 17 amino acids. Trimming cost V 6 bases and J 2 bases; bases outside gene matches: 13. The V gene's germline CDR1 is SQVTM and CDR2 ANQGSEA. CDR3 amino acids: CSVYGTSGDEHPYEQYF. Here the CDR3 DNA reads TGCAGCGTCTACGGGACTAGCGGGGACGAACACCCCTACGAGCAGTACTTC.

CDR3 sequence: CASNSRYGGQGSSPQGNEQFF. The CDR3 nucleotides read TGTGCCAGTAACTCTAGGTATGGGGGACAGGGTAGTTCCCCTCAAGGCAATGAGCAGTTCTTC. This chain connects TRBV19 to TRBJ2-1; 9 positions agree with TRBD1. Per the germline V gene, CDR1 is LNHDA and CDR2 is SQIVND (reference sequence). The CDR3 runs to 21 residues. Trimming removed 7 bases from V and 6 bases from J; junction bases left unmatched: 28.

The genes are TRBV9 and TRBJ2-3; maybe TRBD2 (6 bases). This CDR3 spans 13 amino acids. Trimming cost V 2 bases and J 4 bases, with 8 bases left between them. The germline CDR1 and CDR2 sequences are SGDLS and YYNGEE. Here the CDR3 reads CASSVTGADTQYF. CDR3 sequence (DNA): TGTGCCAGCAGCGTTACGGGGGCAGATACGCAGTATTTT.

This clone was seen more than once but under ten times. The V gene is TRBV6-1, the J gene TRBJ2-7; D gene ambiguous. This CDR3 has 13 amino acids. Trimming removed 2 bases at V and 5 bases at J, with 10 bases between. CDR1 and CDR2 from the germline V gene are MNHNS and SASEGT. The CDR3 DNA sequence: TGTGCCAGCAGTGAAATTTTTCCAGACGAGCAGTACTTC. Protein product: CASSEIFPDEQYF.

The V call is TRBV5-1, the J call TRBJ2-7, with 7 bases fitting TRBD2. The CDR3 runs to 16 residues. V lost 2 bases, J lost 6 bases, and 14 bases stayed unmatched. Per germline, CDR1 SGHRS and CDR2 YFSETQ. The CDR3 region has the DNA TGCGCCAGCAGCTTAGCCGGGGGGTCATCCGCCATCGAGCAGTACTTC. It encodes CASSLAGGSSAIEQYF.

V and J are TRBV5-1 and TRBJ2-7; TRBD2 agrees at 8 bases. This CDR3 is 15 amino acids long. Germline V gene lookup returns CDR1 SGHRS and CDR2 YFSETQ. V trimming: 3 bases; J trimming: 2 bases; junction bases outside the gene matches: 7. DNA for the CDR3: TGCGCCAGCAGCTGGGCGGGAGGCTCTCCCTACGAGCAGTACTTC. Protein product: CASSWAGGSPYEQYF.

The chain recombines TRBV2 with TRBJ2-7, with TRBD2 matching 7 bases. The CDR3 is 13 amino acids. The germline CDR1 and CDR2 sequences are SNHLY and FYNNEI. Germline trimming cut 3 bases from V and 6 bases from J; bases unmatched to any gene: 5. CDR3 nucleotides: TGTGCCAGCAGTGACGGGGGGTTGGGCGAGCAGTACTTC. Translated: CASSDGGLGEQYF.

The chain combines TRBV6-1 with TRBJ2-1; 9 nucleotides align to TRBD2. V shed 4 bases and J 7 bases; nucleotides not matched to a gene: 11. The CDR3 sequence is 16 residues long. Per the germline V gene, CDR1 is MNHNS and CDR2 is SASEGT. CDR3: CASSGLAARSGNEQFF. CDR3 sequence (DNA): TGTGCCAGCAGTGGACTAGCGGCCAGATCGGGAAATGAGCAGTTCTTC.

This clone was observed a handful of times. The V and J genes are TRBV28 and TRBJ2-5; 10 bases line up with TRBD2. The CDR3 spans 16 residues. CDR1 is MDHEN, CDR2 SYDVKM, per germline. Trimming took 5 bases from V and 1 from J; bases not matched to a gene: 7. CDR3 DNA sequence: TGTGCCAGCAGTCCCAGCAGACTAGCGGGCCAAGAGACCCAGTACTTC. Residues: CASSPSRLAGQETQYF.

This clone has just one count. This chain connects TRBV14 to TRBJ2-7; 11 nucleotides align to TRBD1. The germline gives CDR1 SGHDN, CDR2 FVKESK. Germline trimming cut 3 bases from V and 8 bases from J; bases unmatched to any gene: 3. The CDR3 loop spans 13 amino acids. The CDR3 sequence is CASSQDRGQKQYF. DNA for the CDR3: TGTGCCAGCAGCCAGGACAGGGGGCAGAAGCAGTACTTC. Drawing the rest from reference TRBV14 and TRBJ2-7, the complete variable domain is EAGVTQFPSHSVIEKGQTVTLRCDPISGHDNLYWYRRVMGKEIKFLLHFVKESKQDESGMPNNRFLAERTGGTYSTLKVQPAELEDSGVYFCASSQDRGQKQYFGPGTRLTVT.

The chain links TRBV2 to TRBJ2-1, with D maybe TRBD1 (6 bases). Germline V gene sequence: CDR1 SNHLY, CDR2 FYNNEI. V lost 10 bases and J lost 1, with 14 bases in between. This CDR3 region has 14 residues. CDR3: CATRAGTSYNEQFF. The DNA for the CDR3 is TGTGCCACTCGCGCCGGGACATCCTACAATGAGCAGTTCTTC.

V gene TRBV6-1 combines with J gene TRBJ2-7; a weak D match, TRBD2 (6 bases). V lost 6 bases and J lost 6, with 18 bases in between. The CDR3 has 14 amino acids. Germline V gene data show CDR1 as MNHNS and CDR2 as SASEGT. CDR3 protein: CASRAGRQLVEQYF. The CDR3 nucleotides are TGTGCCAGCAGAGCAGGGAGGCAGCTAGTCGAGCAGTACTTC.

V and J are TRBV6-5 and TRBJ1-2, with a tentative D call TRBD1 (5 bases). The CDR3 sequence is 15 residues long. In germline, CDR1 is MNHEY, CDR2 SVGAGI. V gave up 0 bases and J gave up 2 bases, with 10 bases separating them. In DNA, the CDR3 is TGTGCCAGCAGTTACTCGGGGTCAGGGAACTATGGCTACACCTTC. This sequence encodes CASSYSGSGNYGYTF.

The V and J genes are TRBV6-4 and TRBJ1-6, with TRBD1 matching over 10 bases. Germline CDR1 MRHNA, CDR2 SNTAGT. The CDR3 totals 14 residues. V was clipped by 6 bases and J by 10 bases; unmatched bases: 6. DNA for the CDR3: TGTGCCAGCAGCAGGACAGGGGGTGAATCACCCCTCCACTTT. This encodes CASSRTGGESPLHF.

This clone was observed once. This rearrangement joins TRBV29-1 to TRBJ2-1, with 7 bases lining up with TRBD1. Germline V gene lookup returns CDR1 SQVTM and CDR2 ANQGSEA. With 6 bases clipped from V and 0 bases from J, the junction kept 2 bases outside the gene matches. CDR3 length: 13 residues. The CDR3 DNA is TGCAGCGTCGCAGGGGGCTCCTACAATGAGCAGTTCTTC. Protein sequence: CSVAGGSYNEQFF.

The CDR3 here is CASSYDSFTDTQYF. CDR3 DNA sequence: TGTGCCAGCAGTTACGACAGTTTCACAGATACGCAGTATTTT. The V and J genes are TRBV6-5 and TRBJ2-3; D is perhaps TRBD1 (5 bases). V was shortened by 2 bases and J by 2 bases, with 8 bases between the two germline ends. The germline V gene encodes CDR1 MNHEY and CDR2 SVGAGI. The CDR3 length is 14 residues.

The rearrangement joins TRBV30 to TRBJ2-2, with unresolved D. CDR3 length: 13 amino acids. Germline CDR1 GTSNPN, CDR2 SVGIG (reference sequence). CDR3 sequence reads: CAVPTRNTGELFF. The CDR3 coding sequence is TGTGCTGTGCCAACTCGCAACACCGGGGAGCTGTTTTTT.

Here the CDR3 DNA reads TGTGCCAGCACCGGGGGGGATTGGACAGCCGGCTCCTACAATGAGCAGTTCTTC. Its protein is CASTGGDWTAGSYNEQFF. The chain uses TRBV27 and TRBJ2-1, with 8 nucleotides matching TRBD2. CDR1 is MNHEY and CDR2 is SMNVEV in the germline V gene (reference sequence). V was clipped by 7 bases and J by 0 bases; unmatched bases: 14. The CDR3 is 18 amino acids.

The chain joins TRBV19 to TRBJ2-2; D might be TRBD2 (6 bases). CDR1 and CDR2 from the germline V gene are LNHDA and SQIVND (reference sequence). Trimming shortened V by 5 bases and J by 1 base, and 8 bases separated the two germline ends. The CDR3 spans 14 residues. CDR3 in amino acids: CASSVSGNTGELFF. DNA of the CDR3: TGTGCCAGTAGTGTTAGCGGGAACACCGGGGAGCTGTTTTTT. Drawing the rest from reference TRBV19 and TRBJ2-2, the complete variable domain is DGGITQSPKYLFRKEGQNVTLSCEQNLNHDAMYWYRQDPGQGLRLIYYSQIVNDFQKGDIAEGYSVSREKKESFPLTVTSAQKNPTAFYLCASSVSGNTGELFFGEGSRLTVL.

This clone was counted between two and nine times. The gene calls are TRBV6-1 and TRBJ2-3; the D is unclear. CDR3 size: 15 residues. The germline V gene has CDR1 MNHNS and CDR2 SASEGT. Trimming shortened V by 8 bases and J by 0 bases, and 15 bases separated the two germline ends. The CDR3 nucleotides read TGTGCCAGCCGTGCGACATTCACTAGCACAGATACGCAGTATTTT. Encoded protein: CASRATFTSTDTQYF.

The rearrangement links TRBV7-2 to TRBJ1-1; weak D call: TRBD1 (5 bases). The V gene's germline CDR1 is SGHTA and CDR2 FQGNSA. The CDR3 loop spans 15 amino acids. V was cut by 1 base and J by 4 bases, with 13 bases left in between. CDR3 in DNA: TGTGCCAGCAGCTTAGTTGGGGCAGGGCGCACTGAAGCTTTCTTT. Its protein product is CASSLVGAGRTEAFF.

The chain carries TRBV12-2 and TRBJ2-7; TRBD2 was called by the table and not checked on the DNA. TRBV12-2 is a documented pseudogene. The CDR3 is made up of 16 amino acids. DNA of the CDR3: TGTGCAAGTCGCTTGAATGGCGGGACCGTCTCCTACGAGCAGTACTTC. It encodes CASRLNGGTVSYEQYF.

This clone was detected only a few times. The germline gene is not matched at one end of the junction; a read error may be the cause. The chain links TRBV7-7 to TRBJ2-3; possibly TRBD1 for D (6 bases). Germline V lookup: CDR1 SSHAT, CDR2 FNYEAQ (reference sequence). The CDR3 is made up of 15 amino acids. The DNA for the CDR3 is TGTGCTAGCAGCGCCCAGGGGCTAGACACAGATACGCAGTATTTT. Translation: CASSAQGLDTDTQYF. The entire variable domain, with the rest obtained from reference TRBV7-7 and TRBJ2-3, is as follows: GAGVSQSPRYKVTKRGQDVTLRCDPISSHATLYWYQQALGQGPEFLTYFNYEAQPDKSGLPSDRFSAERPEGSISTLTIQRTEQRDSAMYRCASSAQGLDTDTQYFGPGTRLTVL.

V is TRBV9 and J is TRBJ1-2, with 8 bases identical to TRBD1. Losses at the gene ends were 4 bases for V and 8 bases for J; bases not matched to a gene: 7. Looked up from germline, CDR1 is SGDLS and CDR2 is YYNGEE. The CDR3 length is 13 residues. The CDR3 DNA follows: TGTGCCAGCAGCTTAGGGACAGGTAAAGGCTACACCTTC. Translating gives CASSLGTGKGYTF.

Details on this clone: The sample holds other DNA sequences that translate to the same CDR3. J is TRBJ2-5 and V is TRBV5-1, with TRBD2 identical over 8 bases. Germline V CDR1 and CDR2: SGHRS, YFSETQ. The CDR3 contains 12 residues. V shed 7 bases and J 5 bases; nucleotides not matched to a gene: 4. CDR3 sequence reads: CASSGGGETQYF. As DNA, the CDR3 is TGCGCCAGCTCCGGGGGGGGCGAGACCCAGTACTTC.